A selection of T cell receptor beta chains follows, all from one sample in a study of human T cells and chemical hapten exposure. TCRdb ran MiXCR on the RACE reads and lists one entry per CDR3 protein. The sample lists 97,000 or so distinct CDR3 sequences, 25% to 35% occurring once. The starting material was whole blood, obtained in connection with sensitization to the hapten diphenylcyclopropenone (DPC). The receptors come from a man aged 40-49 years with alopecia areata. Some clones in this sample may be carry-over from other donors' samples. The CDR3 runs from the conserved cysteine through the conserved F or W. A D gene is named only where the DNA matches it firmly. The size of a clone is reported for some rows only, either as once, few or many, or as a class for expanded clones.

TRBJ1-4	TRBV12-3/TRBV12-4	NA	many	TGTGCCAGCGCCCCTGGCGGGAGGGGAACTAATGAAAAACTGTTTTTT	CASAPGGRGTNEKLFF
TRBJ1-1	TRBV12-3/TRBV12-4	NA	NA	TGTGCCAGCAGTTTAGCTACTGATACCGGGGGAGCTTTCTTT	CASSLATDTGGAFF
TRBJ2-1	TRBV12-3/TRBV12-4	NA	NA	TGTGCCAGCAGTTTTATAGGGAACGGAGACAATGAGCAGTTCTTC	CASSFIGNGDNEQFF
TRBJ1-5	TRBV15	NA	NA	TGTGCCACCAGCACTCAATGGGCAGGGAATCAGCCCCAGCATTTT	CATSTQWAGNQPQHF
TRBJ2-4	TRBV7-2	NA	NA	TGTGCCAGCAGCTTTGAAGCTGGACTAGCCAAAAACATTCAGTACTTC	CASSFEAGLAKNIQYF
TRBJ1-6	TRBV28	NA	few	TGTGCCAGCAGTACAAATTCCTATAATTCACCCCTCCACTTT	CASSTNSYNSPLHF
TRBJ2-3	TRBV5-1	NA	NA	TGCGCCAGCAGATCGGGCCTTCAGGCAGATACGCAGTATTTT	CASRSGLQADTQYF
TRBJ2-3	TRBV12-3/TRBV12-4	NA	NA	TGTGCCACCCAAACAGGGCGCACAGATACGCAGTATTTT	CATQTGRTDTQYF
TRBJ1-2	TRBV6-5	NA	many	TGTGCCAGCAGTTACTCCCCTTACAGTGGTTATGGCTACACCTTC	CASSYSPYSGYGYTF
TRBJ2-2	TRBV20-1	NA	few	TGCAGTGCTAGAGATTTAAGAATAGCGGATTCGAACACCGGGGAGCTGTTTTTT	CSARDLRIADSNTGELFF
TRBJ2-5	TRBV7-2	TRBD2	few	TGTGCCAGCAGCCCCCGGGTAGCGGGGGTAGAGACCCAGTACTTC	CASSPRVAGVETQYF
TRBJ2-1	TRBV12-3/TRBV12-4	NA	NA	TGTGCCAGCAGACGAGGACTCGAGCCCTACAATGAGCAGTTCTTC	CASRRGLEPYNEQFF
TRBJ2-6	TRBV20-1	NA	NA	TGCAGTGCTAGAGTGATAAGGGACTCGAGCTCTGGGGCCAACGTCCTGACTTTC	CSARVIRDSSSGANVLTF
TRBJ2-7	TRBV11-1	NA	NA	TGTGCCAGCAGCTTAATTCAGGACGGCTCTGGCTACGAGCAGTACTTC	CASSLIQDGSGYEQYF
TRBJ2-5	TRBV7-2	TRBD2	NA	TGTGCCAGCAGGATACTAGCGGTAGAGACCCAGTACTTC	CASRILAVETQYF
TRBJ2-7	TRBV10-3	NA	few	TGTGCCGCCAGCAACGGGTACGAGCAGTACTTC	CAASNGYEQYF
TRBJ2-3	TRBV11-2	NA	few	TGTGCCAGCAGCAAGCGCCAGCGGAGGGCAGATACGCAGTATTTT	CASSKRQRRADTQYF
TRBJ1-6	TRBV27	NA	few	TGTGCCAGCAGTTTTAACAGGGTCCGTTCACCCCTCCACTTT	CASSFNRVRSPLHF
TRBJ1-1	TRBV12-3/TRBV12-4	NA	NA	TGTGCCAGCAGTGAGAAAATGAACACTGAAGCTTTCTTT	CASSEKMNTEAFF
TRBJ1-4	TRBV7-2	NA	NA	TGTGCCAGCAGCGTAGCACTAGCAACTAATGAAAAACTGTTTTTT	CASSVALATNEKLFF
TRBJ1-2	TRBV19	NA	few	TGTGCCAGTAGTATGCCGCTTTTCAATGGCTACACCTTC	CASSMPLFNGYTF
TRBJ2-7	TRBV20-1	TRBD2	few	TGCAGTGCTAGGAGGACTAGCGGGACAGGAGCCTACGAGCAGTACTTC	CSARRTSGTGAYEQYF
TRBJ2-5	TRBV3-1	TRBD2	few	TGTGCCAGCAGCCAAGCCGCCGGGACTAGCGGGGAGACCCAGTACTTC	CASSQAAGTSGETQYF
TRBJ2-1	TRBV20-1	NA	few	TGCAGTGCTCCCCTGACCAGAGGTGAGCAGTTCTTC	CSAPLTRGEQFF
TRBJ1-4	TRBV28	NA	few	TGTGCCAGCAGTTTAGGGGGCTCTCGGGAAAAACTGTTTTTT	CASSLGGSREKLFF
TRBJ2-2	TRBV24-1	TRBD1	NA	TGTGCCACCATGGCAGGGGGCAACGACGGGGAGCTGTTTTTT	CATMAGGNDGELFF
TRBJ1-4	TRBV2	NA	NA	TGTGCCAGCAGTGTGGAAGGCTCGGGAGGGAAGGTGTTTTTT	CASSVEGSGGKVFF
TRBJ1-3	TRBV7-8	NA	few	TGTGCCAGCAGCCCACCAACAGGGTCGGAAGGAAACACCATATATTTT	CASSPPTGSEGNTIYF
TRBJ1-5	TRBV27	NA	NA	TGTGCCAGCAGCCCCACAGGGAGTCAGCCCCAGCATTTT	CASSPTGSQPQHF
TRBJ2-1	TRBV2	NA	NA	TGTGCCAGCAGTGAAAAGCAGCGGAGATGGGGTGAGCAGTTCTTC	CASSEKQRRWGEQFF
TRBJ2-7	TRBV27	TRBD1	few	TGTGCCAGCACTCCACGTAGGGGACAGGGTTCCCACGAGCAGTACTTC	CASTPRRGQGSHEQYF
TRBJ2-7	TRBV27	TRBD2	few	TGTGCCAGCAGTTGGAGCGGGACGAGCTCCTACGAGCAGTACTTC	CASSWSGTSSYEQYF
TRBJ1-5	TRBV28	NA	few	TGTGCCAGCCGTTATAGCAATCAGCCCCAGCATTTT	CASRYSNQPQHF
TRBJ1-4	TRBV3-1	NA	NA	TGTGCCAGCAGCCAAATGGTGTCTAATGAAAAACTGTTTTTT	CASSQMVSNEKLFF
TRBJ2-2	TRBV3-1	TRBD2	NA	TGTGCCAGCAGCCAAGGAGCGGGAGGGCCGAGAGGTGTTGGGCTGTTTTTT	CASSQGAGGPRGVGLFF
TRBJ1-5	TRBV3-1	NA	few	TGTGCCAGCAGCCACACGGGGGGGGGCTTTAATCAGCCCCAGCATTTT	CASSHTGGGFNQPQHF
TRBJ2-7	TRBV20-1	NA	few	TGCAGTGCTAGAGGCCCTTTTGGGGCTTCGAATGTGTACGAGCAGTACTTC	CSARGPFGASNVYEQYF
TRBJ2-3	TRBV29-1	TRBD2	few	TGCAGCGTTGAAGAGGCCCGGTCGGGGGGTACGCAGTATTTT	CSVEEARSGGTQYF
TRBJ2-7	TRBV7-2	NA	NA	TGTGCCAGCAGCGCCCAATCATCCGAGCAGTACTTC	CASSAQSSEQYF
TRBJ2-3	TRBV20-1	TRBD2	NA	TGCAGTGCTGCCTCTAGCGGGAGGGGGAGGGGCACAGATACGCAGTATTTT	CSAASSGRGRGTDTQYF
TRBJ2-2	TRBV12-3/TRBV12-4	NA	few	TGTGCCAGCCGAGGGACACACGCGAACACCGGGGAGCTGTTTTTT	CASRGTHANTGELFF
TRBJ2-4	TRBV10-3	TRBD1	few	TGTGCCATCAGACAGGGGCCTCCTGGAAACATTCAGTACTTC	CAIRQGPPGNIQYF
TRBJ1-1	TRBV6-6	NA	NA	TGTGCCAGCAGTTACTATGAGTCTGAAGCTTTCTTT	CASSYYESEAFF
TRBJ1-1	TRBV7-8	TRBD1	NA	TGTGCCAGCAGCTCACGTAAACAGGGGGAAGCTTTCTTT	CASSSRKQGEAFF
TRBJ2-3	TRBV24-1	NA	few	TGTGCCACCAGTGATTCTCTCAGGAATACGCAGTATTTT	CATSDSLRNTQYF
TRBJ2-1	TRBV6-6	NA	NA	TGTGCCAGCAGTCTGACTAGTTCGTTTGGTAGTCGGTACAATGAGCAGTTCTTC	CASSLTSSFGSRYNEQFF
TRBJ2-1	TRBV7-9	NA	NA	TGTGCCAGCAGCTTAGAGTTCGGGGTGGAGTATTTCTTC	CASSLEFGVEYFF
TRBJ1-5	TRBV6-1	TRBD1	NA	TGTGCCAGCAGTGGGGGGACGACAGGGCTTCAGCCCCAGCATTTT	CASSGGTTGLQPQHF
TRBJ2-5	TRBV12-3/TRBV12-4	NA	NA	TGTGCCAGCGGTTTAGTCGTTAGCGAGACCCAGTACTTC	CASGLVVSETQYF
TRBJ1-5	TRBV7-6	TRBD1	few	TGTGCCAGCAGCTTAAGGACAGGGAGCAATCAGCCCCAGCATTTT	CASSLRTGSNQPQHF
TRBJ2-5	TRBV5-1	NA	NA	TGCGCCAGCAAGTATTCCTCTGCAGAGACCCAGTACTTC	CASKYSSAETQYF
TRBJ1-5	TRBV27	TRBD1	NA	TGTGCCAGCAGTTCCGGGACAGATAGCAATCAGCCCCAGCATTTT	CASSSGTDSNQPQHF
TRBJ2-7	TRBV20-1	TRBD1	NA	TGCAGTGCTAGAGAGACAGGGGGTCCCTACGAGCAGTACTTC	CSARETGGPYEQYF
TRBJ2-5	TRBV12-3/TRBV12-4	NA	few	TGTGCCAGCAGTACCAGGAATTCCCAAGAGACCCAGTACTTC	CASSTRNSQETQYF
TRBJ2-5	TRBV12-3/TRBV12-4	NA	NA	TGTGCCAGCAGTTTGACGTCCACGGGAGAGACCCAGTACTTC	CASSLTSTGETQYF